A selection of T cell receptor beta chains follows, all from one sample in a study of blood T cell repertoires in COVID-19. Assay used: immunoSEQ multiplex PCR; TCRdb lists only in-frame clones, some missing. The sample shows 200,000 to 300,000 clones, roughly 82% of them seen only once. Sequences were obtained from peripheral blood. All receptors come from a woman in her seventies with acute or convalescent COVID-19. Each CDR3 is given without its conserved first and last residue. Each record gives: D gene, V gene, CDR3 protein. A D gene is named only where the DNA matches it firmly.

NA	TRBV27	ASSSYSNQPQH
TRBD1	TRBV24-1	ATSEVGQGYGYT
NA	TRBV12-3/TRBV12-4	ASSLLGAPLH
TRBD1	TRBV7-2	ASSLQTGGPGELF
TRBD2	TRBV7-2	ASSLVSGLVGEQY
NA	TRBV27	ASSSAGPSSQY
TRBD2	TRBV5-4	ASSGLAGPRGTDTQY
TRBD2	TRBV9	ASSWGGDPTDTQY
TRBD1	TRBV7-2	ASSLNRGRIHGYT
TRBD1	TRBV28	ASSQPGQGWDQPQH
NA	TRBV5-4	ASSLQSSYNSPLH
NA	TRBV6-2/TRBV6-3	ASSYSAGKSYEQY
NA	TRBV28	ASRLTGIRNQPQH
NA	TRBV30	AWRALTGNTIY
NA	TRBV4-3	ASSQAGNRRYEQY
TRBD1	TRBV13	ASSRVPGQANTGELF
TRBD2	TRBV6-5	ASSWTSGGADTQY
NA	TRBV6-4	ASSPDPSRGQPQH
NA	TRBV19	ASSIPGSTSDTQY
NA	TRBV7-2	ASSLAVVNTEAF